A single T cell receptor beta chain is shown here with its context. Its antigen is not identified. The source of the sample is a study of cytomegalovirus exposure and HLA in healthy donors. Losses at the gene ends were 1 base for V and 4 bases for J; bases not matched to a gene: 7. This CDR3 contains 16 residues. In germline, CDR1 is SGHTA, CDR2 FQGNSA. The PCR used 60 Vbeta and 13 Jbeta primers. Produced via immunoSEQ multiplex PCR; TCRdb's table is partial and in-frame only. Of around 100,000 clones listed, 75% to 85% are singletons. Findings and caveats of the study: The study put 150 or so TCR beta chains on its list as cytomegalovirus-associated. Reportedly, TCR beta sequences accurately predicted HLA-A and HLA-B alleles in most subjects. The analysis excluded some indistinguishable V segments, including TRBV6-2 and TRBV6-3. TCR beta V- and J-gene trimming was later associated with a missense DCLRE1C variant.

The sequence derives from a young man in good health and CMV-seropositive. The chain uses TRBV7-2 and TRBJ1-3, with 7 bases matching TRBD1. Sequenced: PBMCs. The DNA for the CDR3 is TGTGCCAGCAGCTTAGGACAGGGAGGACTCGGAAACACCATATATTTT. It specifies CASSLGQGGLGNTIYF.